This TCR beta chain was sequenced in a study of CD8+CD57+ T cells in acquired aplastic anemia. The TCR beta profiling, which covered VDJ combination and CDR3 sequence, was carried out using genomic DNA as the template. From the reads, TCRdb called clonotypes with MiXCR, one entry per CDR3 protein. The data show 200,000 or so distinct CDR3 sequences, over 60% seen once. V dropped 8 bases and J dropped 1 base, with 8 bases sitting between them. The CDR3 extends over 12 amino acids. Germline loops: CDR1 MDHEN, CDR2 SYDVKM. This clonotype showed up many times. This TCR came from a human donor with severe aplastic anemia or a healthy control (not recorded which). V and J are TRBV28 and TRBJ1-1; D call uncertain. The specimen sequenced was sorted CD4+, CD8+, or CD8+CD57+ T cells (not recorded which) from PBMCs. The CDR3 DNA reads TGTGCCAGCCTGGAGCAGAACACTGAAGCTTTCTTT. Protein: CASLEQNTEAFF.